The 23 T cell receptor beta chains given below trace back to one sample, sequenced in a study of human T cells and chemical hapten exposure. TCRdb processed the RACE reads anew with MiXCR; each CDR3 protein has one entry. The sample consists of under 50,000 distinct CDR3 sequences, 7.5% to 8% of them appearing once. The time point was: pre-sensitization, week 0. This sample's treatment: therapeutic diphenylcyclopropenone sensitization with weekly scalp DPC. The specimen comprised whole blood, sampled in connection with sensitization to the hapten diphenylcyclopropenone (DPC). The receptors come from a woman in her 50s with alopecia areata. Some clones in this sample may be carry-over from other donors' samples.

The chain recombines TRBV5-1 with TRBJ2-3; TRBD1 matches 9 bases. Germline-derived CDR1 and CDR2 are SGHRS and YFSETQ. This CDR3 comprises 17 residues. V dropped 4 bases and J dropped 1; count of bases not matched to a gene: 10. The CDR3 here is CASSSSTGGRGTDTQYF. CDR3 coding DNA: TGCGCCAGCAGCAGTTCGACAGGGGGAAGGGGCACAGATACGCAGTATTTT. Full variable domain (remainder filled in from reference TRBV5-1 and TRBJ2-3): KAGVTQTPRYLIKTRGQQVTLSCSPISGHRSVSWYQQTPGQGLQFLFEYFSETQRNKGNFPGRFSGRQFSNSRSEMNVSTLELGDSALYLCASSSSTGGRGTDTQYFGPGTRLTVL.

This clonotype was detected many times. V gene TRBV7-9 combines with J gene TRBJ2-2; a weak D match, TRBD2 (6 bases). Trimming left V 5 bases short and J 3 bases short, with 16 bases between. The germline V gene encodes CDR1 SEHNR and CDR2 FQNEAQ (reference sequence). The CDR3 is made up of 16 amino acids. The CDR3 here is CASSMGSGFYTGELFF. CDR3 bases: TGTGCCAGCAGCATGGGGAGCGGGTTCTACACCGGGGAGCTGTTTTTT.

The sample holds many counts of this clonotype. V usage is TRBV18 and J usage is TRBJ1-1; unclear D gene. The CDR3 runs 14 residues. Germline-derived CDR1 and CDR2 are KGHSH and LQKENI. V lost 0 bases and J lost 2, with 7 bases in between. CDR3 nucleotide sequence: TGTGCCAGCTCACCACCGGGCAGAAACACTGAAGCTTTCTTT. Translating it yields CASSPPGRNTEAFF.

This clonotype was seen repeatedly, ten times or more. This sequence joins TRBV3-1 and TRBJ1-4, with 9 bases matching TRBD1. CDR1 LGHDT and CDR2 YNNKEL come from the germline V gene (reference sequence). The CDR3 consists of 15 residues. V trimming: 5 bases; J trimming: 6 bases; junction bases outside the gene matches: 7. The chain's CDR3 is CASSARTGAYEKLFF. The CDR3, as DNA: TGTGCCAGCAGCGCCCGGACAGGGGCCTATGAAAAACTGTTTTTT.

This clonotype was seen many times. The chain employs TRBV7-2 and TRBJ2-7; 12 bases fit TRBD2. With V trimmed by 4 bases and J by 6 bases, 4 bases remained unmatched. The germline V gene has CDR1 SGHTA and CDR2 FQGNSA. The CDR3 length is 14 residues. CDR3 protein: CASSSLAGGGEQYF. CDR3 DNA sequence: TGTGCCAGCAGCTCCCTAGCGGGAGGGGGCGAGCAGTACTTC.

This clonotype has ten or more counts. The chain recombines TRBV7-9 with TRBJ1-4, with D uncertain. The V end lost 3 bases, the J end lost 0 bases, and 8 bases lay between the germline ends. The germline CDR1 and CDR2 sequences are SEHNR and FQNEAQ (reference sequence). This CDR3 contains 15 residues. CDR3 protein: CASSLIAATNEKLFF. The CDR3 nucleotides read TGTGCCAGCAGCTTGATCGCAGCAACTAATGAAAAACTGTTTTTT.

The chain employs TRBV5-1 and TRBJ2-5; D is unclear. The CDR3 sequence is 14 residues long. Germline CDR1 and CDR2: SGHRS and YFSETQ. Trimming removed 0 bases at V and 2 bases at J, with 8 bases between. As DNA, the CDR3 is TGCGCCAGCAGCTTGGGAGGTCTACAAGAGACCCAGTACTTC. Protein: CASSLGGLQETQYF. Variable domain in full (rest from reference TRBV5-1 and TRBJ2-5): KAGVTQTPRYLIKTRGQQVTLSCSPISGHRSVSWYQQTPGQGLQFLFEYFSETQRNKGNFPGRFSGRQFSNSRSEMNVSTLELGDSALYLCASSLGGLQETQYFGPGTRLLVL.

This clonotype was counted many times. J is TRBJ2-3 and V is TRBV9, with 11 bases aligning to TRBD1. This CDR3 contains 15 residues. V was pared by 0 bases and J by 5 bases, with 2 bases of the junction left unmatched. Germline V CDR1 and CDR2: SGDLS, YYNGEE. Here the CDR3 reads CASSVGGTGGDTQYF. The CDR3 DNA reads as TGTGCCAGCAGCGTAGGAGGGACAGGGGGAGATACGCAGTATTTT.

This clonotype was seen ten or more times. V usage is TRBV20-1 and J usage is TRBJ2-2, with 11 nucleotides matching TRBD1. The CDR3 is made up of 15 amino acids. Per the germline V gene, CDR1 is DFQATT and CDR2 is SNEGSKA (reference sequence). The V segment lost 5 bases and the J segment 5 bases; nucleotides outside the gene matches: 7. CDR3 residues: CSAPGQGARTGELFF. In DNA form, the CDR3 reads TGCAGTGCTCCCGGACAGGGGGCAAGGACCGGGGAGCTGTTTTTT.

V usage is TRBV29-1 and J usage is TRBJ2-7; 14 positions agree with TRBD2. The CDR3 sequence is 14 residues long. The V gene's germline CDR1 is SQVTM and CDR2 ANQGSEA. Unmatched junction bases numbered 1, after V lost 4 bases and J lost 2 bases. The CDR3 nucleotides are TGCAGCGTTGGGGGACTAGCGGGAGCCTACGAGCAGTACTTC. Translating it yields CSVGGLAGAYEQYF.

This clonotype was recorded many times. This sequence joins TRBV5-6 and TRBJ1-2; tentative D call: TRBD1 (6 bases). V lost 5 bases and J 7 bases, leaving 12 bases between the germline ends. Germline CDR1 SGHDT, CDR2 YYEEEE. There are 12 residues in the CDR3. The CDR3 region has the DNA TGTGCCAGCAGAAAAGGGGGGTTTGGCTACACCTTC. Encoded protein: CASRKGGFGYTF.

This clonotype has a handful of counts. The chain has TRBV20-1 and TRBJ2-7; 7 positions match TRBD1. Germline values: CDR1 DFQATT, CDR2 SNEGSKA (reference sequence). V trimming: 1 base; J trimming: 4 bases; junction bases outside the gene matches: 7. The CDR3 loop spans 14 amino acids. The CDR3 loop is CSARVRQGKYEQYF. In nucleotides, the CDR3 is TGCAGTGCTAGAGTGCGACAGGGAAAGTACGAGCAGTACTTC.

Only a few counts were recorded for this clonotype. V usage is TRBV7-6 and J usage is TRBJ2-1; D not certain. Germline CDR1 SGHVS, CDR2 FNYEAQ. The CDR3 has 14 residues. V lost 4 bases, J lost 6 bases, and 13 bases lay in between. In nucleotides, the CDR3 is TGTGCCAGCAGCTCTTTAGAGAGAGGCAATGAGCAGTTCTTC. This gives the protein CASSSLERGNEQFF.

This chain joins TRBV29-1 and TRBJ2-5; tentative D call: TRBD2 (5 bases). CDR1 is SQVTM and CDR2 is ANQGSEA in the germline V gene. The CDR3 spans 13 residues. V gave up 3 bases and J gave up 5 bases, with 13 bases separating them. The CDR3 sequence: CSVDYSTGETQYF. CDR3 nucleotide sequence: TGCAGCGTTGATTATTCGACGGGGGAGACCCAGTACTTC.

This clonotype was seen a few times. The chain carries TRBV27 and TRBJ1-5; D is uncertain. The CDR3 has 14 amino acids. The V end was cut by 4 bases, the J end by 1 base, with 8 bases between. Per germline, CDR1 MNHEY and CDR2 SMNVEV (reference sequence). As DNA, the CDR3 is TGTGCCAGCAGTTCTGGGTACAGCAATCAGCCCCAGCATTTT. Translated: CASSSGYSNQPQHF.

This clonotype was seen repeatedly, ten times or more. The chain links TRBV5-4 to TRBJ2-1; no definite D call. Germline CDR1 SGHNT, CDR2 YYREEE (reference sequence). The ends were cut back, 3 bases at V and 9 bases at J, with 16 bases in the middle. The CDR3 contains 14 residues. In nucleotides, the CDR3 is TGTGCCAGCAGCTCGTTAGGTGAAGGCGGTGAGCAGTTCTTC. This codes for CASSSLGEGGEQFF.

The chain employs TRBV7-8 and TRBJ2-5; D possibly uses TRBD1 or TRBD2 (5 bases each). V was shortened by 2 bases and J by 1 base, with 14 bases between the two germline ends. Germline CDR1 reads SGHVS; CDR2 reads FQNEAQ. The length of the CDR3 is 16 residues. The CDR3 coding sequence is TGTGCCAGCAGCTTACGGGGACGCCCCGTCCAAGAGACCCAGTACTTC. As protein: CASSLRGRPVQETQYF.

In its sample, this clonotype was seen many times. This chain connects TRBV28 to TRBJ1-4; D is uncertain. In germline, CDR1 is MDHEN, CDR2 SYDVKM. Trimming removed 3 bases at V and 4 bases at J, with 0 bases between. The CDR3 is 11 residues long. CDR3 protein: CASSFNEKLFF. The CDR3 coding sequence is TGTGCCAGCAGTTTTAATGAAAAACTGTTTTTT.

The rearrangement uses TRBV5-1 and TRBJ2-7; tentative D call: TRBD2 (6 bases). Trimming cost V 4 bases and J 1 base, with 12 bases left between them. The germline V gene encodes CDR1 SGHRS and CDR2 YFSETQ. This CDR3 region has 14 residues. CDR3 DNA: TGCGCCAGCAGCCCCATTGGGGGGTCCTACGAGCAGTACTTC. It is translated as CASSPIGGSYEQYF.

This clonotype occurred a few times. Mismatch with germline at one junction end may stem from a read error. This rearrangement joins TRBV20-1 to TRBJ1-4, with D unclear. CDR1 and CDR2 from the germline V gene are DFQATT and SNEGSKA (reference sequence). The CDR3 length is 14 residues. The CDR3, as DNA: TGCAGTGCAAGAGGACCCCGGGCGGGGGAAAAACTGTTTTTT. Its translation: CSARGPRAGEKLFF.

This clonotype has at least ten counts. V usage is TRBV19 and J usage is TRBJ2-7, with 9 bases lining up with TRBD2. The CDR3 runs to 16 residues. Trimming removed 4 bases from V and 2 bases from J; junction bases left unmatched: 9. The germline V gene has CDR1 LNHDA and CDR2 SQIVND (reference sequence). The CDR3 region has the DNA TGTGCCAGTAGTACCCATCGACTAGCGGTTCCCTACGAGCAGTACTTC. Residues: CASSTHRLAVPYEQYF. Based on the CDR3 plus reference TRBV19 and TRBJ2-7, the full variable domain is DGGITQSPKYLFRKEGQNVTLSCEQNLNHDAMYWYRQDPGQGLRLIYYSQIVNDFQKGDIAEGYSVSREKKESFPLTVTSAQKNPTAFYLCASSTHRLAVPYEQYFGPGTRLTVT.

This clonotype was counted ten times or more. The V and J genes are TRBV12-3 or TRBV12-4 and TRBJ2-7; TRBD1 agrees at 10 bases. The V segment lost 7 bases and the J segment 3 bases; nucleotides outside the gene matches: 6. The CDR3 covers 14 residues. DNA of the CDR3: TGTGCCAGCAAACATGGACAGGGGGGCTACGAGCAGTACTTC. Translating it yields CASKHGQGGYEQYF.

At least ten counts were recorded for this clonotype. This sequence joins TRBV12-3 or TRBV12-4 and TRBJ1-4; 8 nucleotides match TRBD1. V was clipped by 5 bases and J by 7 bases; unmatched bases: 9. This CDR3 spans 15 amino acids. The CDR3 DNA reads as TGTGCCAGCAGTGACGACAGGGGATCGGGTGAAAAACTGTTTTTT. Its translation: CASSDDRGSGEKLFF.